This T cell receptor (beta chain) came from a study of regulatory T cells in long-lasting Graves disease. Described time point: newly diagnosed GD, antithyroid drugs for less than 3 months. Making the TCR library involved RNA that had been extracted from PBMCs. Per germline, CDR1 MNHGY and CDR2 SVAAGI. The length of the CDR3 is 17 residues. V lost 3 bases and J lost 3, with 20 bases in between. General study results and limits: In persistent patients, shared public clonotypes (around 2,500) outnumbered those in new patients (approximately 940).

TCR beta libraries were built with iRepertoire HTBI primers and Arm-PCR of CDR3 regions. Via MiXCR, TCRdb re-called the multiplex PCR reads, giving one row per CDR3 protein. The sample lists 620,000 or so distinct CDR3 sequences, less than 20% seen once, with 15% to 20% in the top ten. With regard to this clonotype: The antigen is not known.

The sample was also reused in another study, on T cells in Graves' hyperthyroidism and ophthalmopathy. That publication notes: Stable Graves' hyperthyroidism denoted no ophthalmopathy progression over 18 months. The diagnostic basis comprised clinical symptoms, serum thyroxine and TRAb, thyroid ultrasound and orbital computed tomography. A model of 13 V-J features distinguished ophthalmopathy from stable hyperthyroidism.

The starting material was peripheral blood mononuclear cells (PBMCs), obtained at new diagnosis, from a patient treated with antithyroid drugs. This clonotype was obtained from a woman in her 30s with Graves disease. V is TRBV6-9 and J is TRBJ1-2, with D possibly being TRBD1 (5 bases). DNA of the CDR3: TGTGCCAGCAGTTACGTTTTCAGGGCCCAGTCTTACTATGGCTACACCTTC. Amino acid sequence: CASSYVFRAQSYYGYTF.